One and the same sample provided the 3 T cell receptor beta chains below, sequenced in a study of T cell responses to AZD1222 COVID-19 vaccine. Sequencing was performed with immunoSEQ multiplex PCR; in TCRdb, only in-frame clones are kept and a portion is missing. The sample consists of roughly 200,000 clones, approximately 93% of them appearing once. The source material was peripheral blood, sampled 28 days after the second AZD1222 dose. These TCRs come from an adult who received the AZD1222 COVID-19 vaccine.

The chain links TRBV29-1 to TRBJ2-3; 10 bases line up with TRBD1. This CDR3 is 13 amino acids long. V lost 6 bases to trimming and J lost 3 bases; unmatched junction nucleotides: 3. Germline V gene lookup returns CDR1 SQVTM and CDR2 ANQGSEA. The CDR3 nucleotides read TGCAGCGTGCGGGACAGGGGAACAGATACGCAGTATTTT. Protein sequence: CSVRDRGTDTQYF.

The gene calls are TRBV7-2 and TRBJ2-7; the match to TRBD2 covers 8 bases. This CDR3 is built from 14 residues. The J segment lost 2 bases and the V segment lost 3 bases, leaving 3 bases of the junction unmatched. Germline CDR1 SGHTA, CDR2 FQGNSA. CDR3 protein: CASSFSGGTYEQYF. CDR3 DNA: TGTGCCAGCAGCTTCAGCGGGGGAACCTACGAGCAGTACTTC. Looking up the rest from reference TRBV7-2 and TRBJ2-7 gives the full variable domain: GAGVSQSPSNKVTEKGKDVELRCDPISGHTALYWYRQSLGQGLEFLIYFQGNSAPDKSGLPSDRFSAERTGGSVSTLTIQRTQQEDSAVYLCASSFSGGTYEQYFGPGTRLTVT.

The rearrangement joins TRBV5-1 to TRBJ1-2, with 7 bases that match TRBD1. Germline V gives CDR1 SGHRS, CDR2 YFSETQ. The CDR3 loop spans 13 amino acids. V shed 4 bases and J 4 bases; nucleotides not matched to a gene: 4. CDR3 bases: TGCGCCAGCAGCCAGGGACAGACCTATGGCTACACCTTC. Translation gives CASSQGQTYGYTF.